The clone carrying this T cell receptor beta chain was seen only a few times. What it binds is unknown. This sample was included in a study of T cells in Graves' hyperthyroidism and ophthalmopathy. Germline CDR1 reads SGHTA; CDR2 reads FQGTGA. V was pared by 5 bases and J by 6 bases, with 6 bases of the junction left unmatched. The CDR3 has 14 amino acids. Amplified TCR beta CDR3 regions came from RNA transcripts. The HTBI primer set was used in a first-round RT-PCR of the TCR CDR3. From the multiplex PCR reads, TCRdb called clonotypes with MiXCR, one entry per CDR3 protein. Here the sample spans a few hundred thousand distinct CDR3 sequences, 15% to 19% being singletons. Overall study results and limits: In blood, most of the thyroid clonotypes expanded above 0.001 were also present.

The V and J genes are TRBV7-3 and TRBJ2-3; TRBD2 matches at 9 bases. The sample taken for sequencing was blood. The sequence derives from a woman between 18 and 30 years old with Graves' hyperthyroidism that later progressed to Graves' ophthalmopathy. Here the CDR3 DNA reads TGTGCCAGCAGCACGGGTGGACTAGCGGATACGCAGTATTTT. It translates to CASSTGGLADTQYF.